These T cell receptor beta chains were read from a single sample in a study of beta chain features in type 1 diabetes. Using immunoSEQ multiplex PCR, the repertoire was profiled, and TCRdb retains in-frame clones only, with some absent. The data show 140,000 or so clones, roughly a tenth seen once. The sequencing sample was made of central memory CD4+ T cells from blood. The receptor source for this set is a man between 18 and 35 years old in good health. The CDR3 runs from the conserved cysteine through the conserved F or W. D genes are given only for firm matches. The size of a clone is reported for some rows only, either as once, few or many, or as a class for expanded clones.

J,size,V,D,CDR3,DNA
TRBJ2-1,few,TRBV4-1,TRBD2,CASSQVPGTSGVNEQFF,TGCGCCAGCAGCCAAGTCCCCGGGACTAGCGGGGTCAATGAGCAGTTCTTC
TRBJ2-1,-,TRBV6-1,TRBD2,CASTAGGKYNEQFF,TGTGCCAGCACAGCGGGGGGAAAATACAATGAGCAGTTCTTC
TRBJ2-5,once,TRBV7-7,TRBD1,CASSRQGSGETQYF,TGTGCCAGCAGCCGACAGGGATCGGGGGAGACCCAGTACTTC
TRBJ2-3,few,TRBV5-1,TRBD1,CASSLFGTGTDTQYF,TGCGCCAGCAGCCTTTTTGGGACAGGGACAGATACGCAGTATTTT
TRBJ1-5,-,TRBV9,-,CASSERGGNQPQHF,TGTGCCAGCTCCGAAAGGGGAGGGAACCAGCCCCAGCATTTT
TRBJ2-1,few,TRBV5-4,-,CASSAIYNEQFF,TGTGCCAGCAGCGCTATATACAATGAGCAGTTCTTC
TRBJ2-1,-,TRBV7-2,-,CASSQGASLGDEQFF,TGTGCCAGCAGCCAAGGTGCCAGCTTAGGGGATGAGCAGTTCTTC
TRBJ2-7,few,TRBV30,-,CAWSVGRYEQYF,TGTGCCTGGAGTGTAGGCAGGTACGAGCAGTACTTC
TRBJ2-7,few,TRBV4-1,-,CASSLLDIAYEQYF,TGCGCCAGCAGTCTACTCGACATTGCCTACGAGCAGTACTTC
TRBJ2-3,few,TRBV30,-,CASNPPGTTGDTQYF,TGTGCCTCCAACCCCCCGGGAACGACTGGAGATACGCAGTATTTT
TRBJ1-2,many,TRBV5-4,-,CASSSSPGPRGYTF,TGTGCCAGCAGCAGTAGCCCAGGGCCGAGGGGCTACACCTTC
TRBJ2-3,-,TRBV13,-,CASSETTKLTDTQYF,TGTGCCAGCAGCGAGACAACCAAACTCACAGATACGCAGTATTTT
TRBJ1-5,-,TRBV18,TRBD1,CASSRRGQGEGQPQHF,TGTGCCAGCTCACGAAGGGGGCAGGGGGAAGGGCAGCCCCAGCATTTT
TRBJ2-2,few,TRBV28,-,CASSFHGELFF,TGTGCCAGCAGTTTCCACGGGGAGCTGTTTTTT
TRBJ2-7,few,TRBV4-2,-,CASSQESQAVGGYYEQYF,TGTGCCAGCAGCCAAGAAAGCCAGGCCGTTGGGGGGTACTACGAGCAGTACTTC
TRBJ1-1,-,TRBV18,-,CASSPPGRHSNTEAFF,TGTGCCAGCTCACCACCTGGTCGACATTCGAACACTGAAGCTTTCTTT
TRBJ2-3,few,TRBV10-3,-,CAISEYSAGDTQYF,TGTGCCATCAGTGAGTACTCAGCAGGAGATACGCAGTATTTT
TRBJ2-3,-,TRBV28,TRBD2,CASSFQRGGGTDTQYF,TGTGCCAGCAGTTTCCAGCGGGGGGGCGGTACAGATACGCAGTATTTT
TRBJ2-7,few,TRBV21-1,-,CASSITTSGGRYEQYF,TGTGCCAGCAGCATTACGACTAGCGGGGGCCGTTACGAGCAGTACTTC
TRBJ2-7,many,TRBV28,-,CASSSTGFYEQYF,TGTGCCAGCAGTTCTACAGGGTTCTACGAGCAGTACTTC
TRBJ1-5,-,TRBV27,-,CASKLQFSGNQPQHF,TGTGCCAGCAAATTACAGTTTTCGGGCAATCAGCCCCAGCATTTT
TRBJ1-1,-,TRBV7-9,TRBD1,CASSTRTGTDFF,TGTGCCAGCAGCACAAGGACAGGGACGGACTTCTTT
TRBJ2-7,few,TRBV28,-,CASRPLGGVHYEQYF,TGTGCCAGCAGACCCCTGGGGGGTGTTCACTACGAGCAGTACTTC
TRBJ2-1,few,TRBV5-1,TRBD2,CASRDAGGSNEQFF,TGCGCCAGCAGGGATGCGGGGGGGTCGAATGAGCAGTTCTTC
TRBJ2-1,-,TRBV5-4,TRBD2,CASSLALAGGYNEQFF,TGTGCCAGCAGCTTGGCGCTAGCGGGGGGGTACAATGAGCAGTTCTTC
TRBJ2-7,few,TRBV9,TRBD1,CASSATGTGYEQYF,TGTGCCAGCAGCGCAACCGGGACAGGGTACGAGCAGTACTTC
TRBJ2-7,-,TRBV2,-,CASTLSTGSSYEQYF,TGTGCCAGCACCTTGAGCACAGGGAGCTCCTACGAGCAGTACTTC
TRBJ2-3,-,TRBV6-5,-,CASYGNAAGTDTQYF,TGTGCCAGCTACGGGAATGCTGCGGGGACAGATACGCAGTATTTT
TRBJ1-1,few,TRBV7-8,-,CASSLVGGGMGTEAFF,TGTGCCAGCAGCTTAGTCGGCGGGGGTATGGGCACTGAAGCTTTCTTT
TRBJ1-2,few,TRBV7-2,TRBD1,CASSRGQGGGYTF,TGTGCCAGCAGCCGCGGACAGGGGGGGGGCTACACCTTC
TRBJ2-1,few,TRBV5-4,-,CASSYAGDNEQFF,TGTGCCAGCAGCTACGCAGGGGACAATGAGCAGTTCTTC
TRBJ2-3,few,TRBV19,TRBD1,CASSRTGGAYTDTQYF,TGTGCCAGTAGTAGGACAGGGGGTGCTTACACAGATACGCAGTATTTT
TRBJ1-5,few,TRBV7-2,TRBD1,CASSPKTGGESQPQHF,TGTGCCAGCAGCCCAAAGACAGGGGGCGAAAGTCAGCCCCAGCATTTT
TRBJ1-1,few,TRBV10-3,-,CAIRPQGTEAFF,TGTGCCATCAGGCCCCAGGGCACTGAAGCTTTCTTT
TRBJ1-4,-,TRBV28,-,CASRTIQDEKLFF,TGTGCCAGCAGGACCATACAGGACGAAAAACTGTTTTTT
TRBJ2-5,few,TRBV6-1,-,CASSRLGNQETQYF,TGTGCCAGCAGTAGACTAGGGAACCAAGAGACCCAGTACTTC
TRBJ2-1,-,TRBV5-1,TRBD2,CASSFSGGGYNEQFF,TGCGCCAGCAGCTTTAGCGGGGGGGGGTACAATGAGCAGTTCTTC
TRBJ2-7,few,TRBV20-1,TRBD2,CSAGGGYEQYF,TGCAGTGCTGGCGGGGGCTACGAGCAGTACTTC
TRBJ1-3,-,TRBV5-1,TRBD1,CASREQGTGNTIYF,TGCGCCAGCAGGGAACAGGGGACCGGAAACACCATATATTTT
TRBJ2-1,few,TRBV5-1,-,CASSLNEFGNEQFF,TGCGCCAGCAGCTTAAACGAATTCGGCAATGAGCAGTTCTTC
TRBJ2-4,-,TRBV7-9,TRBD1,CASSLGQGWDIQYF,TGTGCCAGCAGCTTAGGACAGGGATGGGACATTCAGTACTTC
TRBJ2-5,few,TRBV14,TRBD1,CASSQRGPLYQETQYF,TGTGCCAGCAGCCAAAGGGGGCCCTTGTACCAAGAGACCCAGTACTTC
TRBJ2-1,few,TRBV6-5,-,CASSGLNSEQFF,TGTGCCAGCAGTGGCCTTAATTCGGAGCAGTTCTTC
TRBJ1-2,-,TRBV7-9,-,CASSLASVRSPNYGYTF,TGTGCCAGCAGCTTAGCGTCAGTCCGCTCCCCTAACTATGGCTACACCTTC
TRBJ2-3,few,TRBV30,TRBD2,CAWRWEGTDTQYF,TGTGCCTGGAGGTGGGAGGGGACAGATACGCAGTATTTT